This entry lists 31 T cell receptor beta chains sequenced from one sample in a study of T cells after somatic rescue of genetic block. The repertoire was sequenced with immunoSEQ multiplex PCR; TCRdb's copy has only in-frame clones and lacks some. This table holds tens of thousands of clones, roughly 94% found once. Sequenced material: peripheral blood mononuclear cells (PBMCs). Receptors originate from a man aged 35 to 55.

The CDR3 protein is CASSPGQGNYEQYF. The CDR3 DNA reads as TGTGCCAGTAGTCCGGGCCAGGGGAACTACGAGCAGTACTTC. J is TRBJ2-7 and V is TRBV19; D is possibly TRBD1 (6 bases). This CDR3 spans 14 amino acids. Germline V gene lookup returns CDR1 LNHDA and CDR2 SQIVND (reference sequence). Trimming cost V 5 bases and J 3 bases, with 14 bases left between them. The full variable domain, completed using reference TRBV19 and TRBJ2-7, is DGGITQSPKYLFRKEGQNVTLSCEQNLNHDAMYWYRQDPGQGLRLIYYSQIVNDFQKGDIAEGYSVSREKKESFPLTVTSAQKNPTAFYLCASSPGQGNYEQYFGPGTRLTVT.

This clone was recorded only once. This chain uses TRBV4-1 with TRBJ2-3; 7 bases fit TRBD2. The V and J ends lost 4 bases and 0 bases, in that order; junction bases with no gene match: 1. The CDR3 loop spans 14 amino acids. Per germline, CDR1 MGHRA and CDR2 YSYEKL. This CDR3 reads CASSLGGSTDTQYF. The CDR3 DNA reads TGCGCCAGCAGCCTCGGGGGGAGCACAGATACGCAGTATTTT.

This clone was seen a single time. The chain employs TRBV6-4 and TRBJ2-3, with 9 positions matching TRBD1. The V segment lost 0 bases and the J segment 0 bases; nucleotides outside the gene matches: 1. Germline CDR1 and CDR2: MRHNA and SNTAGT. The length of the CDR3 is 16 residues. The CDR3 nucleotides are TGTGCCAGCAGTGACTCGGGGACAGGGAGCACAGATACGCAGTATTTT. Protein product: CASSDSGTGSTDTQYF.

The chain combines TRBV7-6 with TRBJ1-2, with 7 nucleotides matching TRBD1. Trimming cost V 5 bases and J 4 bases; bases outside gene matches: 7. CDR1 and CDR2 (germline): SGHVS, FNYEAQ. The CDR3 is made up of 14 amino acids. The CDR3 is CASSPGGAGYGYTF. In DNA form, the CDR3 reads TGTGCCAGCAGCCCAGGGGGGGCTGGCTATGGCTACACCTTC.

The gene calls are TRBV5-5 and TRBJ2-5, with 11 nucleotides matching TRBD2. Unmatched junction bases numbered 5, after V lost 1 base and J lost 3 bases. Looked up from germline, CDR1 is SGHKS and CDR2 is YYEKEE (reference sequence). This CDR3 is built from 16 residues. The CDR3 loop reads CASSLSASGGKETQYF. The CDR3, as DNA: TGTGCCAGCAGCTTGTCGGCTAGCGGGGGGAAAGAGACCCAGTACTTC.

The chain combines TRBV18 with TRBJ1-1, with D unresolved. CDR3 length: 15 residues. Trimming removed 5 bases from V and 8 bases from J, with 21 bases in between. Germline V gene lookup returns CDR1 KGHSH and CDR2 LQKENI. Here the CDR3 reads CASSSENGGIFEAFF. The CDR3 DNA is TGTGCCAGCTCATCGGAAAACGGTGGTATTTTCGAAGCTTTCTTT.

The V call is TRBV28, the J call TRBJ1-5; TRBD1 is a possible D gene (5 bases). Germline CDR1 and CDR2: MDHEN and SYDVKM. V was shortened by 2 bases and J by 6 bases, with 14 bases between the two germline ends. This CDR3 spans 15 amino acids. CDR3 sequence reads: CASSLGQGWIQPQHF. The CDR3 DNA follows: TGTGCCAGCAGTTTAGGGCAGGGATGGATTCAGCCCCAGCATTTT.

V gene TRBV7-8 combines with J gene TRBJ2-5; D might be TRBD2 (5 bases). Germline CDR1 and CDR2: SGHVS and FQNEAQ. The CDR3 contains 15 residues. Trimming took off 1 base at V and 10 bases at J, with 19 bases between the two ends. The CDR3 reads CASSLVRELVGDQYF. The CDR3 nucleotides read TGTGCCAGCAGCTTAGTTCGTGAGCTGGTCGGGGACCAGTACTTC.

The rearrangement joins TRBV18 to TRBJ2-1; unclear D gene. Germline assignment: CDR1 KGHSH and CDR2 LQKENI. CDR3 length equals 14 residues. The germline V and J ends were trimmed by 3 bases and 6 bases, with 12 bases remaining between them. As DNA, the CDR3 is TGTGCCAGCTCACCCCCCTCGTCACGCAATGAGCAGTTCTTC. It codes for CASSPPSSRNEQFF.

V gene TRBV29-1 combines with J gene TRBJ2-7, with D tentatively TRBD1 (5 bases). This CDR3 region has 11 residues. The germline gives CDR1 SQVTM, CDR2 ANQGSEA. Trimming left V 6 bases short and J 2 bases short, with 8 bases between. In DNA, the CDR3 is TGCAGCGTATTGGACACCTACGAGCAGTACTTC. It codes for CSVLDTYEQYF.

The chain has TRBV11-2 and TRBJ1-2; D perhaps matches TRBD1 (5 bases). The CDR3 has 12 residues. The V gene lost 1 base and the J gene lost 8 bases, with 8 bases spanning the gap. Germline values: CDR1 SGHAT, CDR2 FQNNGV. The CDR3 DNA reads as TGTGCCAGCAGCTTAGGGGGCTTAGGCTACACCTTC. Protein sequence: CASSLGGLGYTF.

This chain links TRBV19 with TRBJ2-5; a possible D gene is TRBD2 (6 bases). This CDR3 is 12 amino acids long. Per the germline V gene, CDR1 is LNHDA and CDR2 is SQIVND (reference sequence). The germline V and J ends were trimmed by 10 bases and 5 bases, with 14 bases remaining between them. CDR3: CATEGGDETQYF. CDR3 DNA sequence: TGTGCCACCGAAGGCGGGGACGAGACCCAGTACTTC.

V is TRBV7-2 and J is TRBJ2-3, with 8 bases matching TRBD2. The CDR3 is made up of 15 amino acids. CDR1 SGHTA and CDR2 FQGNSA come from the germline V gene. The V and J ends lost 2 bases and 4 bases, in that order; junction bases with no gene match: 5. The CDR3 nucleotides are TGTGCCAGCAGCTTAATCGGGAGGGAAGCAGATACGCAGTATTTT. As protein: CASSLIGREADTQYF.

This chain connects TRBV30 to TRBJ1-3; no firm D call. Germline CDR1 GTSNPN, CDR2 SVGIG (reference sequence). Trimming removed 4 bases from V and 1 base from J, with 11 bases in between. This CDR3 spans 14 amino acids. CDR3 residues: CAWTLSGSGNTIYF. The CDR3 DNA is TGTGCCTGGACTTTGAGCGGTTCTGGAAACACCATATATTTT.

This clone has a single count. The genes are TRBV29-1 and TRBJ2-5; the match to TRBD2 covers 7 bases. The CDR3 is 12 amino acids. Unmatched junction bases numbered 6, after V lost 6 bases and J lost 5 bases. Germline CDR1 reads SQVTM; CDR2 reads ANQGSEA. CDR3 region: CSVRGGKETQYF. The CDR3, as DNA: TGCAGCGTGAGGGGAGGGAAGGAGACCCAGTACTTC.

The V gene is TRBV2, the J gene TRBJ1-3, with TRBD1 matching over 11 bases. Germline V gene sequence: CDR1 SNHLY, CDR2 FYNNEI. CDR3 length equals 16 residues. The J segment lost 2 bases and the V segment lost 6 bases, leaving 6 bases of the junction unmatched. The CDR3 spells CASRDGQGAAGNTIYF. CDR3 coding DNA: TGTGCCAGCAGAGACGGACAGGGGGCTGCTGGAAACACCATATATTTT.

The chain employs TRBV30 and TRBJ1-6, with TRBD1 identical over 8 bases. From germline, CDR1 is GTSNPN and CDR2 SVGIG (reference sequence). V trimming: 1 base; J trimming: 3 bases; junction bases outside the gene matches: 5. This CDR3 region has 16 residues. The CDR3 bases are TGTGCCTGGAGTGGGGCAGGGGGCCTCTATAATTCACCCCTCCACTTT. Translation gives CAWSGAGGLYNSPLHF.

The V and J genes are TRBV6-6 and TRBJ1-2; 9 bases align to TRBD1. CDR1 is MNHNY and CDR2 is SVGAGI in the germline V gene (reference sequence). V lost 6 bases to trimming and J lost 2 bases; unmatched junction nucleotides: 4. The length of the CDR3 is 14 residues. The CDR3 DNA reads TGTGCCAGCAGGGGGACAGGGATGAACTATGGCTACACCTTC. The encoded protein is CASRGTGMNYGYTF.

The chain couples TRBV19 to TRBJ2-7; D is undetermined. V was pared by 5 bases and J by 2 bases, with 10 bases between. Germline V gives CDR1 LNHDA, CDR2 SQIVND (reference sequence). The CDR3 is made up of 13 amino acids. The chain's CDR3 is CASSQSAAYEQYF. The CDR3 nucleotides read TGTGCCAGTAGTCAGAGCGCCGCCTACGAGCAGTACTTC.

The chain recombines TRBV18 with TRBJ2-3; D gene uncertain. The length of the CDR3 is 13 residues. Looked up from germline, CDR1 is KGHSH and CDR2 is LQKENI. Trimming cost V 3 bases and J 4 bases, with 8 bases left between them. CDR3 loop: CASSPQRSDTQYF. In DNA, the CDR3 is TGTGCCAGCTCACCCCAAAGATCAGATACGCAGTATTTT.

The chain uses TRBV7-2 and TRBJ1-2, with D possibly being TRBD1 (5 bases). V was pared by 1 base and J by 8 bases, with 8 bases between. The CDR3 length is 12 residues. Germline CDR1 is SGHTA and CDR2 is FQGNSA. As DNA, the CDR3 is TGTGCCAGCAGCTTAGTGGGGGTCGGCTACACCTTC. Translating gives CASSLVGVGYTF.

V usage is TRBV7-9 and J usage is TRBJ2-3; the D gene could be TRBD1 or TRBD2 (5 bases each). The V gene lost 4 bases and the J gene lost 4 bases, with 21 bases spanning the gap. From germline, CDR1 is SEHNR and CDR2 FQNEAQ (reference sequence). This CDR3 spans 17 amino acids. CDR3 amino acids: CASSSTRGRHGADTQYF. DNA for the CDR3: TGTGCCAGCAGCTCCACCCGGGGCCGCCACGGGGCAGATACGCAGTATTTT. The whole variable domain, remainder taken from reference TRBV7-9 and TRBJ2-3, is DTGVSQNPRHKITKRGQNVTFRCDPISEHNRLYWYRQTLGQGPEFLTYFQNEAQLEKSRLLSDRFSAERPKGSFSTLEIQRTEQGDSAMYLCASSSTRGRHGADTQYFGPGTRLTVL.

The V gene is TRBV7-8, the J gene TRBJ2-2, with a possible D match to TRBD2 (6 bases). The CDR3 consists of 14 residues. V was shortened by 7 bases and J by 5 bases, with 14 bases between the two germline ends. From germline, CDR1 is SGHVS and CDR2 FQNEAQ. CDR3 residues: CASNGGIFTGELFF. The CDR3 DNA reads TGTGCCAGCAATGGCGGGATCTTTACCGGGGAGCTGTTTTTT.

V usage is TRBV2 and J usage is TRBJ1-2, with 7 positions matching TRBD1. J gave up 4 bases and V 8 bases, and 10 bases lay outside the gene matches. CDR1 and CDR2 (germline): SNHLY, FYNNEI. CDR3 length: 14 amino acids. CDR3 sequence (DNA): TGTGCCAGCCTCTTTATAGAGGGGGCCTATGGCTACACCTTC. Protein sequence: CASLFIEGAYGYTF.

The chain uses TRBV19 and TRBJ2-2, with no clear D. The ends were cut back, 1 base at V and 0 bases at J, with 9 bases in the middle. The CDR3 extends over 16 amino acids. Germline loops: CDR1 LNHDA, CDR2 SQIVND (reference sequence). DNA of the CDR3: TGTGCCAGTAGTATAGCACAGCGAGCGAACACCGGGGAGCTGTTTTTT. It codes for CASSIAQRANTGELFF.

The genes are TRBV30 and TRBJ2-6; no definite D call. V was pared by 0 bases and J by 1 base, with 7 bases between. Per the germline V gene, CDR1 is GTSNPN and CDR2 is SVGIG (reference sequence). The CDR3 runs 15 residues. CDR3 residues: CAWSVLGSGANVLTF. CDR3 coding DNA: TGTGCCTGGAGTGTACTGGGGTCTGGGGCCAACGTCCTGACTTTC.

The V and J genes are TRBV7-9 and TRBJ1-2; D call uncertain. Germline CDR1 is SEHNR and CDR2 is FQNEAQ (reference sequence). The CDR3 spans 13 residues. The germline V and J ends were trimmed by 1 base and 2 bases, with 5 bases remaining between them. This CDR3 reads CASSLGGNYGYTF. The CDR3 DNA follows: TGTGCCAGCAGCTTAGGGGGAAACTATGGCTACACCTTC.

The V gene is TRBV5-1, the J gene TRBJ2-7; no clear D. Germline CDR1 and CDR2: SGHRS and YFSETQ. Trimming removed 0 bases at V and 4 bases at J, with 17 bases between. The CDR3 sequence is 16 residues long. CDR3 protein: CASSLVLESSLYEQYF. The CDR3 nucleotides read TGCGCCAGCAGCTTGGTTCTAGAAAGTAGCTTGTACGAGCAGTACTTC.

The gene calls are TRBV6-6 and TRBJ1-2; no firm D call. Trimming removed 0 bases from V and 6 bases from J, with 5 bases in between. CDR1 is MNHNY, CDR2 SVGAGI, per germline (reference sequence). There are 12 residues in the CDR3. The CDR3 DNA follows: TGTGCCAGCAGTTACTCGGAGGATGGCTACACCTTC. It yields the protein CASSYSEDGYTF.

The chain combines TRBV6-1 with TRBJ2-5; D tentatively reads TRBD1 or TRBD2 (5 bases each). The J call may be incorrect, as the DNA end agrees better with TRBJ2-7. The CDR3 contains 15 residues. CDR1 and CDR2 from the germline V gene are MNHNS and SASEGT. The CDR3 here is CASSERGRVGGEQYF. CDR3 DNA: TGTGCCAGCAGTGAACGGGGCAGGGTGGGTGGCGAGCAGTACTTC.

The chain uses TRBV25-1 and TRBJ1-6; 7 bases map to TRBD1. Losses at the gene ends were 6 bases for V and 7 bases for J; bases not matched to a gene: 6. CDR3 size: 14 residues. Germline V lookup: CDR1 MGHDK, CDR2 SYGVNS. The CDR3 protein is CASRPGQTNSPLHF. Written as DNA, the CDR3 is TGTGCCAGCAGGCCGGGACAGACAAATTCACCCCTCCACTTT.